This T cell receptor (beta chain) was captured by sequencing in a study of cytomegalovirus exposure and HLA in healthy donors. On the study more broadly: Roughly 80% of approximately 400 genotyped donors fell in the Caucasian-associated ancestry cluster. Study-wide points: Apparent HLA restriction characterized most CMV-associated TCR beta chains in a later analysis.

There are a few counts of this clone. Its antigen remains unidentified. The ends lost 0 bases at V and 0 bases at J; junction bases unmatched: 10. In germline, CDR1 is SGHRS, CDR2 YFSETQ. This CDR3 is 18 amino acids long. Amplification used 60 Vbeta primers and 13 Jbeta primers. The table came from immunoSEQ multiplex PCR; TCRdb's copy has only in-frame clones and leaves some out. The sample lists around 150,000 clones; about 72% were seen once. The donors comprised healthy bone marrow donors. Sequenced: PBMCs. The source is a man aged 55 to 69 in good health and CMV-seronegative. The chain carries TRBV5-1 and TRBJ2-7; 9 nucleotides agree with TRBD2. The CDR3 DNA reads TGCGCCAGCAGCTTGGGACTAGCGGAGACAGGGCTCTCCTACGAGCAGTACTTC. It is translated as CASSLGLAETGLSYEQYF.